This entry describes one T cell receptor beta chain. Its antigen is unknown. These data originate in a study of cytomegalovirus exposure and HLA in healthy donors. At the level of the study: Within an early data release were roughly 90 million unique TCRs drawn from HLA-typed donors. Notes on the study in general: While the bulk of TCR sequences proved rare, some public TCRs turned up in many donors. Researchers reported in a later analysis that a missense DCLRE1C variant was tied to TCR beta V- and J-gene trimming. Later on, an analysis tied 15,000 to 20,000 TCR beta sequences to HLA alleles at 0.05 false discovery rate.

Amplification used 60 Vbeta primers and 13 Jbeta primers. TCRdb's copy holds only in-frame clones and misses some; the assay was immunoSEQ multiplex PCR. The sample shows more than 140,000 clones, under 70% of them seen only once. V was clipped by 3 bases and J by 3 bases, with 15 bases between them. Germline CDR1 is SGHNT and CDR2 is YYREEE (reference sequence). The CDR3 extends over 15 amino acids. The gene calls are TRBV5-4 and TRBJ1-2, with D unresolved. This receptor was identified in a woman aged 25 to 39 in good health and CMV-seropositive. The specimen was PBMCs. The CDR3 DNA follows: TGTGCCAGCAGCTCCCCGACGGACGGGGACTATGGCTACACCTTC. Amino acids: CASSSPTDGDYGYTF.